The sequence of this TCR beta chain was determined in a study of CD8+CD57+ T cells in acquired aplastic anemia. Germline-derived CDR1 and CDR2 are SGHRS and YFSETQ. This CDR3 region has 14 residues. V lost 4 bases and J lost 1, with 10 bases in between. Using genomic DNA as the template, TCR beta VDJ and CDR3 profiling was carried out. TCRdb re-analysed the reads in MiXCR, keeping a single row per CDR3 protein. Of roughly 300,000 distinct CDR3 sequences in the sample, around three fifths were seen once. The rearrangement links TRBV5-1 to TRBJ2-3; D gene unclear. The TCR sequence derives from a human donor with severe aplastic anemia or a healthy control (not recorded which). The sequencing sample was made of sorted CD4+, CD8+, or CD8+CD57+ T cells (not recorded which) from PBMCs. The CDR3 protein is CASSHYEGTDTQYF. CDR3 in DNA: TGCGCCAGCAGCCACTACGAGGGCACAGATACGCAGTATTTT.